The 24 T cell receptor beta chains given below trace back to one sample, sequenced in a study of blood T cell repertoires in COVID-19. Only in-frame clones appear in the TCRdb table, and some are missing; sequencing was by immunoSEQ multiplex PCR. The table has fewer than 250,000 clones, roughly 86% seen once. Material: peripheral blood. Receptor source: a woman aged 35 to 49 with acute or convalescent COVID-19.

CDR3 coding DNA: TGTGCCAGCAGCAAGACTAGCGGGAGATGCGAGCAGTACTTC. This translates into CASSKTSGRCEQYF. The V gene is TRBV21-1, the J gene TRBJ2-7; the table calls TRBD2, which could not be checked here. TRBV21-1 is a known pseudogene. The CDR3 has 14 residues.

The chain links TRBV5-1 to TRBJ2-5; TRBD1 matches 8 bases. Trimming at V came to 4 bases and at J to 2 bases, leaving 7 bases not matched to a gene. Germline-derived CDR1 and CDR2 are SGHRS and YFSETQ. The CDR3 runs to 15 residues. DNA of the CDR3: TGCGCCAGCAGCCAGAACGGACAGGGTCAAGAGACCCAGTACTTC. Encoded protein: CASSQNGQGQETQYF. Variable domain in full (rest from reference TRBV5-1 and TRBJ2-5): KAGVTQTPRYLIKTRGQQVTLSCSPISGHRSVSWYQQTPGQGLQFLFEYFSETQRNKGNFPGRFSGRQFSNSRSEMNVSTLELGDSALYLCASSQNGQGQETQYFGPGTRLLVL.

CDR3 in amino acids: CASSGTSGDIDSTDTQYF. The CDR3 DNA sequence: TGTGCCAGCAGCGGGACTAGCGGAGATATAGATAGCACAGATACGCAGTATTTT. J is TRBJ2-3 and V is TRBV2; 11 bases align to TRBD2. The CDR3 loop spans 18 amino acids. The V gene's germline CDR1 is SNHLY and CDR2 FYNNEI. V trimming: 6 bases; J trimming: 0 bases; junction bases outside the gene matches: 11.

The chain employs TRBV7-6 and TRBJ2-1; unclear D gene. The CDR3 has 12 residues. Germline-derived CDR1 and CDR2 are SGHVS and FNYEAQ. With 5 bases removed from V and 7 bases from J, the gap between germline ends came to 9 bases. In DNA form, the CDR3 reads TGTGCCAGCAGCCCGCCTCAGAATGAGCAGTTCTTC. It is translated as CASSPPQNEQFF.

The V gene is TRBV5-6, the J gene TRBJ1-1, with D tentatively TRBD1 (5 bases). The V gene lost 4 bases and the J gene lost 2 bases, with 12 bases spanning the gap. This CDR3 has 14 residues. Germline V CDR1 and CDR2: SGHDT, YYEEEE. The CDR3 region is CASSTPTANTEAFF. CDR3 in DNA: TGTGCCAGCAGCACACCGACAGCAAACACTGAAGCTTTCTTT.

This sequence joins TRBV10-3 and TRBJ1-4; D not resolved. Trimming shortened V by 7 bases and J by 4 bases, and 10 bases separated the two germline ends. From germline, CDR1 is ENHRY and CDR2 SYGVKD. CDR3 size: 13 residues. DNA of the CDR3: TGTGCCATCACCCAGGTCCTTAATGAAAAACTGTTTTTT. Encoded protein: CAITQVLNEKLFF.

The chain combines TRBV7-2 with TRBJ1-2; D call uncertain. V was cut by 4 bases and J by 7 bases, with 10 bases left in between. This CDR3 has 12 residues. The germline gives CDR1 SGHTA, CDR2 FQGNSA. This chain's CDR3 is CASSSGLGGYTF. CDR3 coding DNA: TGTGCCAGCAGCTCCGGGTTGGGTGGCTACACCTTC. The full variable domain, in which reference TRBV7-2 and TRBJ1-2 provide the parts outside the CDR3, is GAGVSQSPSNKVTEKGKDVELRCDPISGHTALYWYRQSLGQGLEFLIYFQGNSAPDKSGLPSDRFSAERTGGSVSTLTIQRTQQEDSAVYLCASSSGLGGYTFGSGTRLTVV.

This clone was found a few times. The sample holds other DNA sequences that translate to the same CDR3. The J gene is TRBJ1-3, the V gene TRBV13; 7 bases are a match to TRBD1. With V trimmed by 3 bases and J by 4 bases, 3 bases remained unmatched. There are 14 residues in the CDR3. The germline CDR1 and CDR2 sequences are PRHDT and FYEKMQ (reference sequence). The CDR3 loop reads CASSFRTGGNTIYF. CDR3 coding DNA: TGTGCCAGCAGCTTTCGGACAGGAGGAAACACCATATATTTT.

The CDR3 loop is CASSRGSGDTQYF. CDR3 nucleotides: TGTGCCAGCTCGCGCGGGTCCGGGGATACGCAGTATTTT. J is TRBJ2-3 and V is TRBV6-5, with TRBD2 as a possible D gene (5 bases). The germline V and J ends were trimmed by 8 bases and 6 bases, with 15 bases remaining between them. In germline, CDR1 is MNHEY, CDR2 SVGAGI. CDR3 size: 13 residues.

The rearrangement joins TRBV5-1 to TRBJ2-5; 8 bases agree with TRBD1. Germline V gives CDR1 SGHRS, CDR2 YFSETQ. The CDR3 is made up of 15 amino acids. With V trimmed by 4 bases and J by 5 bases, 10 bases remained unmatched. The CDR3, as DNA: TGCGCCAGCAGCCCCCAGGGGGCGCTAACGGAGACCCAGTACTTC. Translating gives CASSPQGALTETQYF.

V and J are TRBV25-1 and TRBJ2-1, with D possibly TRBD1 on 6 matching bases. CDR1 and CDR2 from the germline V gene are MGHDK and SYGVNS. The ends were cut back, 4 bases at V and 3 bases at J, with 10 bases in the middle. CDR3 length equals 14 residues. This CDR3 reads CASSGRGNYNEQFF. In DNA, the CDR3 is TGTGCCAGCAGTGGCAGGGGAAACTACAATGAGCAGTTCTTC.

This clone was detected only once. The chain recombines TRBV6-5 with TRBJ2-7; D perhaps matches TRBD2 (5 bases). The CDR3 spans 13 residues. With 0 bases removed from V and 5 bases from J, the gap between germline ends came to 8 bases. Germline CDR1 and CDR2: MNHEY and SVGAGI. The DNA for the CDR3 is TGTGCCAGCAGTTACTCCCGGGGAGACGAGCAGTACTTC. This encodes CASSYSRGDEQYF.

This chain joins TRBV11-2 and TRBJ1-1; TRBD1 is a possible D gene (5 bases). CDR3 length: 17 residues. Germline values: CDR1 SGHAT, CDR2 FQNNGV. V gave up 3 bases and J gave up 0 bases, with 17 bases separating them. The CDR3 DNA reads as TGTGCCAGCAGCTTGTATTTGGGGGGTCTACTGAACACTGAAGCTTTCTTT. Amino acid sequence: CASSLYLGGLLNTEAFF.

The CDR3 here is CASSADRPFSGNTIYF. The CDR3 bases are TGTGCCAGCAGCGCAGACAGGCCTTTCTCTGGAAACACCATATATTTT. The V and J genes are TRBV11-2 and TRBJ1-3; a weak D match, TRBD1 (6 bases). Trimming took 5 bases from V and 0 from J, leaving 14 bases between them. Germline lookup yields CDR1 SGHAT and CDR2 FQNNGV. This CDR3 has 16 amino acids.

The rearrangement joins TRBV15 to TRBJ2-1, with D maybe TRBD2 (5 bases). CDR1 and CDR2 (germline): LNHNV, YYDKDF (reference sequence). V lost 0 bases and J 9 bases, leaving 9 bases between the germline ends. The CDR3 runs to 13 residues. CDR3 loop: CATSRDVRGEQFF. The CDR3 DNA is TGTGCCACCAGCAGAGATGTTCGGGGTGAGCAGTTCTTC.

This clone appeared a few times. The CDR3 DNA reads as TGTGCCAGCAGCTTAGGCAGGTACCAAGAGACCCAGTACTTC. It encodes CASSLGRYQETQYF. The rearrangement joins TRBV7-2 to TRBJ2-5, with D uncertain. Germline V lookup: CDR1 SGHTA, CDR2 FQGNSA. This CDR3 comprises 14 residues. Trimming stripped 1 base from V and 0 bases from J, with 6 bases between.

This sequence joins TRBV2 and TRBJ1-6; no clear D gene. The CDR3 contains 10 residues. V shed 8 bases and J shed 14 bases, with 10 bases lying between them. CDR1 is SNHLY and CDR2 is FYNNEI in the germline V gene. The CDR3 spells CASEGPALHF. CDR3 bases: TGTGCCAGCGAGGGTCCGGCCCTCCACTTT.

The V gene is TRBV12-5, the J gene TRBJ1-5, with D hard to call. The CDR3 totals 11 residues. Germline assignment: CDR1 LGHNT and CDR2 FRNRAP. V shed 3 bases and J shed 7 bases, with 4 bases lying between them. CDR3 loop: CASGFGQPQHF. In DNA form, the CDR3 reads TGTGCTAGTGGTTTTGGCCAGCCCCAGCATTTT.

This sequence joins TRBV5-1 and TRBJ2-7, with TRBD2 identical over 9 bases. V shed 1 base and J 0 bases; nucleotides not matched to a gene: 5. Per germline, CDR1 SGHRS and CDR2 YFSETQ. CDR3 length: 16 amino acids. The CDR3 loop reads CASSLQAGGFSYEQYF. CDR3 DNA sequence: TGCGCCAGCAGCTTGCAGGCGGGAGGGTTCTCCTACGAGCAGTACTTC.

V and J are TRBV6-4 and TRBJ2-7; 7 bases agree with TRBD2. Germline V gives CDR1 MRHNA, CDR2 SNTAGT. Germline trimming cut 2 bases from V and 2 bases from J; bases unmatched to any gene: 9. The CDR3 is 16 amino acids. This chain's CDR3 is CASSDTSRGEAYEQYF. In nucleotides, the CDR3 is TGTGCCAGCAGTGACACCTCCCGGGGGGAAGCCTACGAGCAGTACTTC.

The V call is TRBV24-1, the J call TRBJ2-2, with TRBD1 matching 8 bases. This CDR3 has 15 amino acids. J was trimmed by 1 base and V by 6 bases; bases with no gene match: 3. CDR1 is KGHDR and CDR2 is SFDVKD in the germline V gene. In DNA form, the CDR3 reads TGTGCCACCAGTACGACAGGGGAGAACACCGGGGAGCTGTTTTTT. It is translated as CATSTTGENTGELFF.

The genes are TRBV19 and TRBJ2-7, with 9 bases lining up with TRBD1. The CDR3 is 15 amino acids. The V gene end was trimmed by 4 bases and the J gene end by 3 bases; junction bases not matched to a gene: 7. The germline CDR1 and CDR2 sequences are LNHDA and SQIVND (reference sequence). The CDR3 sequence: CASSTYPGQGYEQYF. As DNA, the CDR3 is TGTGCCAGTAGTACTTACCCGGGACAGGGCTACGAGCAGTACTTC.

This chain links TRBV27 with TRBJ1-1, with 7 nucleotides matching TRBD1. The CDR3 sequence is 15 residues long. V lost 5 bases, J lost 0 bases, and 6 bases stayed unmatched. Germline V gene lookup returns CDR1 MNHEY and CDR2 SMNVEV (reference sequence). CDR3 DNA sequence: TGTGCCAGCAGTCGGGACAGATCGATGAACACTGAAGCTTTCTTT. The encoded protein is CASSRDRSMNTEAFF.

To note about this clone: This sample includes further DNA sequences coding for the same CDR3. The chain employs TRBV18 and TRBJ1-5, with 8 bases lining up with TRBD1. This CDR3 has 14 residues. Germline CDR1 KGHSH, CDR2 LQKENI. The J segment lost 3 bases and the V segment lost 3 bases, leaving 1 base of the junction unmatched. CDR3 protein: CASSPDRANQPQHF. In nucleotides, the CDR3 is TGTGCCAGCTCACCGGACAGGGCCAATCAGCCCCAGCATTTT.